The 8 T cell receptor beta chains below were found in one sample sequenced in a study of T cell responses to AZD1222 COVID-19 vaccine. Generated by immunoSEQ multiplex PCR, the TCRdb table keeps only in-frame clones and is missing some. Altogether 110,000 to 150,000 clones are present, 92% being singletons, with the ten largest covering around 3.6%. Sequencing was performed on peripheral blood, taken on day 0 of AZD1222 vaccination. All receptors derive from an adult in good health.

V and J are TRBV2 and TRBJ2-1, with D unclear. Trimming removed 4 bases from V and 0 bases from J, with 4 bases in between. Germline CDR1 reads SNHLY; CDR2 reads FYNNEI. The CDR3 length is 13 residues. Here the CDR3 reads CASSGDSYNEQFF. In DNA, the CDR3 is TGTGCCAGCAGTGGCGACTCCTACAATGAGCAGTTCTTC.

The V call is TRBV30, the J call TRBJ1-1, with D tentatively TRBD1 (5 bases). The CDR3 is 14 amino acids. The V gene lost 3 bases and the J gene lost 4 bases, with 15 bases spanning the gap. Germline CDR1 GTSNPN, CDR2 SVGIG (reference sequence). In nucleotides, the CDR3 is TGTGCCTGGAGCGTCCCCTGGGGGGTCACTGAAGCTTTCTTT. Translation gives CAWSVPWGVTEAFF.

The J gene is TRBJ2-7, the V gene TRBV12-3 or TRBV12-4; TRBD1 agrees at 9 bases. V lost 6 bases to trimming and J lost 6 bases; unmatched junction nucleotides: 6. The CDR3 is made up of 13 amino acids. The CDR3, as DNA: TGTGCCAGCAGCCGAGGGACAGGGCGCGAGCAGTACTTC. It is translated as CASSRGTGREQYF.

V gene TRBV28 combines with J gene TRBJ2-3; maybe TRBD2 (6 bases). Germline CDR1 and CDR2: MDHEN and SYDVKM. This CDR3 has 15 amino acids. The germline V and J ends were trimmed by 6 bases and 6 bases, with 19 bases remaining between them. CDR3 coding DNA: TGTGCCAGCAGCCGCGACCTGGGGGGTGGCGATACGCAGTATTTT. Translation: CASSRDLGGGDTQYF.

V gene TRBV28 combines with J gene TRBJ1-5; D is possibly TRBD1 (5 bases). The CDR3 length is 14 residues. Germline CDR1 is MDHEN and CDR2 is SYDVKM. V lost 4 bases and J 1 base, leaving 8 bases between the germline ends. CDR3 coding DNA: TGTGCCAGCAGTTCGGGACCGAGCAATCAGCCCCAGCATTTT. It codes for CASSSGPSNQPQHF.

The chain carries TRBV7-3 and TRBJ2-7, with 8 bases lining up with TRBD1. Losses at the gene ends were 5 bases for V and 5 bases for J; bases not matched to a gene: 11. CDR3 length: 15 residues. CDR1 and CDR2 (germline): SGHTA, FQGTGA. The CDR3 here is CASSRSGGSGNEQYF. The CDR3 DNA sequence: TGTGCCAGCAGCAGGTCAGGGGGCAGCGGCAACGAGCAGTACTTC. Complete variable domain (other parts from reference TRBV7-3 and TRBJ2-7): GAGVSQTPSNKVTEKGKYVELRCDPISGHTALYWYRQSLGQGPEFLIYFQGTGAADDSGLPNDRFFAVRPEGSVSTLKIQRTERGDSAVYLCASSRSGGSGNEQYFGPGTRLTVT.

The J gene is TRBJ2-7, the V gene TRBV9, with TRBD1 identical over 8 bases. CDR1 is SGDLS, CDR2 YYNGEE, per germline. The CDR3 spans 14 residues. J lost 2 bases, V lost 4 bases, and 5 bases had no gene match. DNA for the CDR3: TGTGCCAGCAGCATCGGACAGGGACCCTACGAGCAGTACTTC. Translation: CASSIGQGPYEQYF.

V usage is TRBV7-3 and J usage is TRBJ2-3; 8 bases map to TRBD2. In germline, CDR1 is SGHTA, CDR2 FQGTGA. The CDR3 is made up of 15 amino acids. Germline trimming cut 5 bases from V and 3 bases from J; bases unmatched to any gene: 7. The CDR3 sequence is CASSRGGSWTDTQYF. The CDR3 DNA reads as TGTGCCAGCAGCCGGGGGGGCAGTTGGACAGATACGCAGTATTTT. The full variable domain, completed using reference TRBV7-3 and TRBJ2-3, is GAGVSQTPSNKVTEKGKYVELRCDPISGHTALYWYRQSLGQGPEFLIYFQGTGAADDSGLPNDRFFAVRPEGSVSTLKIQRTERGDSAVYLCASSRGGSWTDTQYFGPGTRLTVL.